This T cell receptor beta chain was captured by sequencing in a study of spatial heterogeneity in lung cancer. Study results and caveats: It was found that expanded intratumoral alpha and beta TCR counts tracked tumor mutation counts.

This CDR3 comprises 14 residues. The V gene lost 4 bases and the J gene lost 4 bases, with 15 bases spanning the gap. From germline, CDR1 is SGHRS and CDR2 YFSETQ. Time point here: sample taken at primary tumor resection. The input material, whole RNA from tumor, nontumor lung or frozen PBMC, was sequenced unsorted. There are many counts of this clonotype. What it binds is not known. A unique molecular identifier was attached to every TCR cDNA molecule. TCRdb analysed the 5' RACE reads with MiXCR anew, one entry per CDR3 protein. The table lists 20,000 to 25,000 distinct CDR3 sequences, approximately 15% of them singletons.

The specimen was lung tumor tissue, collected at surgery. This TCR was recovered from a female donor with early-stage non-small cell lung cancer. This rearrangement joins TRBV5-1 to TRBJ2-7; D possibly uses TRBD1 or TRBD2 (5 bases each). CDR3 nucleotides: TGCGCCAGCAGCATCCGGGACGGACATTACGAGCAGTACTTC. It yields the protein CASSIRDGHYEQYF.